What follows are 12 T cell receptor beta chains derived from one specimen sequenced in a study of graft-versus-host responses after intestinal transplantation. TCRdb's table, derived via immunoSEQ multiplex PCR, lists solely in-frame clones and lacks some. This sample carries about 10,000 clones, about 91% of them seen once, and the ten largest clones take 4% to 5.5%. Material: PBMCs, obtained almost 70 days after transplant. These receptors were obtained from a human patient who received an intestinal transplant, so some T cells may come from the graft donor.

This clone was counted a single time. At one end, the junction sequence differs from germline, possibly due to a read error. The J gene is TRBJ1-1, the V gene TRBV28; a weak D match, TRBD1 (5 bases). Germline V gene lookup returns CDR1 MDHEN and CDR2 SYDVKM. This CDR3 is 16 amino acids long. CDR3 coding DNA: TGTGCCGGCAGTTTATCTTTGGGCAGGGTAAACACTGAAGCTTTCTTT. This gives the protein CAGSLSLGRVNTEAFF.

The rearrangement joins TRBV9 to TRBJ2-2, with D tentatively TRBD1 (5 bases). Germline assignment: CDR1 SGDLS and CDR2 YYNGEE. This CDR3 has 13 residues. V was shortened by 4 bases and J by 5 bases, with 9 bases between the two germline ends. CDR3 sequence (DNA): TGTGCCAGCAGCATAGCAGGGACCGGGGAGCTGTTTTTT. This translates into CASSIAGTGELFF.

The chain couples TRBV28 to TRBJ2-7; D is uncertain. The CDR3 contains 13 residues. Germline V gives CDR1 MDHEN, CDR2 SYDVKM. V was shortened by 5 bases and J by 7 bases, with 15 bases between the two germline ends. CDR3 DNA: TGTGCCAGCAGTGGGAAGGGAAAAGGGGAGCAGTACTTC. This sequence encodes CASSGKGKGEQYF. The full variable domain, rest sourced from reference TRBV28 and TRBJ2-7, is DVKVTQSSRYLVKRTGEKVFLECVQDMDHENMFWYRQDPGLGLRLIYFSYDVKMKEKGDIPEGYSVSREKKERFSLILESASTNQTSMYLCASSGKGKGEQYFGPGTRLTVT.

The rearrangement links TRBV4-1 to TRBJ2-1; perhaps TRBD2 as D (6 bases). Germline V CDR1 and CDR2: MGHRA, YSYEKL. The CDR3 is made up of 15 amino acids. The V and J ends lost 0 bases and 3 bases respectively, with 9 bases between them. For the CDR3, the DNA is TGCGCCAGCAGCCAAGAAGTAGCGGTCTACAATGAGCAGTTCTTC. It translates to CASSQEVAVYNEQFF.

J is TRBJ2-7 and V is TRBV28; 11 positions match TRBD1. CDR1 and CDR2 (germline): MDHEN, SYDVKM. V lost 1 base, J lost 6 bases, and 2 bases stayed unmatched. This CDR3 is 14 amino acids long. This CDR3 reads CASSLSDRGREQYF. The CDR3 nucleotides read TGTGCCAGCAGTTTATCGGACAGGGGGCGCGAGCAGTACTTC. Drawing the rest from reference TRBV28 and TRBJ2-7, the complete variable domain is DVKVTQSSRYLVKRTGEKVFLECVQDMDHENMFWYRQDPGLGLRLIYFSYDVKMKEKGDIPEGYSVSREKKERFSLILESASTNQTSMYLCASSLSDRGREQYFGPGTRLTVT.

V and J are TRBV5-1 and TRBJ1-5, with D unresolved. The germline V and J ends were trimmed by 2 bases and 3 bases, with 0 bases remaining between them. Germline CDR1 SGHRS, CDR2 YFSETQ. There are 11 residues in the CDR3. The CDR3 DNA follows: TGCGCCAGCAGCTTCAATCAGCCCCAGCATTTT. Protein: CASSFNQPQHF.

V is TRBV11-2 and J is TRBJ1-6, with D hard to call. CDR1 is SGHAT, CDR2 FQNNGV, per germline. V lost 1 base to trimming and J lost 0 bases, with 4 bases between them. The CDR3 consists of 15 residues. The CDR3 loop reads CASSLGSSYNSPLHF. The CDR3 DNA reads TGTGCCAGCAGCTTAGGTAGCTCCTATAATTCACCCCTCCACTTT.

The CDR3 DNA follows: TGTGCCAGCAGTCATCCGGGACAGGGGGCCGCTGAAGCTTTCTTT. This codes for CASSHPGQGAAEAFF. The chain links TRBV9 to TRBJ1-1, with 12 bases fitting TRBD1. V shed 5 bases, J shed 6 bases, and the junction held 8 bases outside the gene matches. Germline CDR1 SGDLS, CDR2 YYNGEE. The CDR3 spans 15 residues.

CDR3 bases: TGTGCCAGCAGCGGCCCCAGCGAGCGGCAAGAGACCCAGTACTTC. Amino acids: CASSGPSERQETQYF. The rearrangement uses TRBV9 and TRBJ2-5; maybe TRBD2 (5 bases). The CDR3 covers 15 residues. Germline CDR1 SGDLS, CDR2 YYNGEE. Trimming removed 3 bases from V and 2 bases from J, with 14 bases in between.

This chain uses TRBV1 with TRBJ2-1; the table's D call, TRBD2, was not checked against the DNA. TRBV1 is labeled a pseudogene. The CDR3 is made up of 18 amino acids. In DNA form, the CDR3 reads TGCACCAGCAGCCACCTCTCGACCCAGCGATCTGTCTACAATGAGCAGTTCTTC. It specifies CTSSHLSTQRSVYNEQFF.

V gene TRBV6-6 combines with J gene TRBJ2-5, with 12 bases fitting TRBD2. CDR3 size: 14 residues. Germline V gene sequence: CDR1 MNHNY, CDR2 SVGAGI (reference sequence). V shed 6 bases, J shed 4 bases, and the junction held 3 bases outside the gene matches. In DNA form, the CDR3 reads TGTGCCAGCAGGGCGGGACTAGCGGGAGAGACCCAGTACTTC. Protein sequence: CASRAGLAGETQYF.

The DNA for the CDR3 is TGTGCCAGCAGTCGGGACGGGAGGGGTCAAGACATTCAGTACTTC. Protein sequence: CASSRDGRGQDIQYF. V is TRBV6-5 and J is TRBJ2-4; TRBD2 agrees at 8 bases. The germline V gene has CDR1 MNHEY and CDR2 SVGAGI. The CDR3 consists of 15 residues. The V gene end was trimmed by 5 bases and the J gene end by 8 bases; junction bases not matched to a gene: 11.